Shown below are 2 T cell receptor beta chains from a single sample sequenced in a study of blood T cell repertoires in COVID-19 (dated by TCRdb to the early 2020s). The library was prepared using the immunoSEQ multiplex PCR assay. TCRdb holds this immuneACCESS table with in-frame rearrangements only. Some clones are missing; in checked studies, unresolved V genes explain under half, and the rest has no known cause. The sample table shows 270,000 or so clones, and just under 90% are seen once. The top ten constitute approximately 12% of the sample. Specimen: peripheral blood. These TCRs come from a woman younger than 45 with COVID-19, enrolled during active disease.

The CDR3 DNA follows: TGTGCCAGTAGTATTTCCCCGGGACTAGCGGGGGGGCCGGATGAGCAGTTCTTC. Translation: CASSISPGLAGGPDEQFF. The chain combines TRBV19 with TRBJ2-1, with 16 bases fitting TRBD2. The CDR3 loop spans 18 amino acids. Looked up from germline, CDR1 is LNHDA and CDR2 is SQIVND (reference sequence). V lost 3 bases and J lost 8; bases outside the gene matches: 10.

As to this clone: An end of the junction differs from the germline gene, which may be a read error. This chain uses TRBV6-1 with TRBJ1-1; D ambiguous. The CDR3 is made up of 13 amino acids. Germline V gene data show CDR1 as MNHNS and CDR2 as SASEGT. The CDR3 loop reads CASSEDSGIGPAF. Here the CDR3 DNA reads TGTGCCAGCAGTGAAGACAGCGGGATAGGGCCTGCCTTT.